One sample yielded the 27 T cell receptor beta chains listed below, sequenced in a study of blood T cell repertoires in COVID-19. Using immunoSEQ multiplex PCR, the repertoire was profiled, and TCRdb retains in-frame clones only, with some absent. The sample lists roughly 190,000 clones, 80% to 90% occurring once. Specimen: peripheral blood. The receptors shown here come from a young man with active or convalescent COVID-19.

As concerns this clone: At one of its ends the junction is not consistent with the germline gene, which may arise from a read error. The chain carries TRBV7-7 and TRBJ2-3; tentative D call: TRBD1 (6 bases). This CDR3 contains 15 residues. Germline CDR1 reads SSHAT; CDR2 reads FNYEAQ (reference sequence). CDR3 sequence: CASSRAPGATDTQYF. CDR3 DNA sequence: TGTGCTAGCAGCAGGGCCCCAGGGGCCACAGATACGCAGTATTTT. Based on the CDR3 plus reference TRBV7-7 and TRBJ2-3, the full variable domain is GAGVSQSPRYKVTKRGQDVTLRCDPISSHATLYWYQQALGQGPEFLTYFNYEAQPDKSGLPSDRFSAERPEGSISTLTIQRTEQRDSAMYRCASSRAPGATDTQYFGPGTRLTVL.

The chain uses TRBV18 and TRBJ2-6; 9 nucleotides match TRBD1. J gave up 0 bases and V 5 bases, and 11 bases lay outside the gene matches. Germline-derived CDR1 and CDR2 are KGHSH and LQKENI. CDR3 size: 19 residues. DNA of the CDR3: TGTGCCAGCTCATCTTCCCCGGGACAGGGACACTCTGGGGCCAACGTCCTGACTTTC. Translating it yields CASSSSPGQGHSGANVLTF.

This sequence joins TRBV29-1 and TRBJ1-1; D uncertain. V lost 5 bases to trimming and J lost 1 base, with 8 bases between them. This CDR3 is built from 12 residues. CDR1 is SQVTM, CDR2 ANQGSEA, per germline. CDR3 residues: CSVTTWNTEAFF. The CDR3 nucleotides read TGCAGCGTTACTACCTGGAACACTGAAGCTTTCTTT.

In this sample, this clone turned up once. The chain combines TRBV29-1 with TRBJ2-2; 10 positions agree with TRBD1. CDR1 and CDR2 from the germline V gene are SQVTM and ANQGSEA. The CDR3 is made up of 14 amino acids. V lost 5 bases, J lost 4 bases, and 4 bases stayed unmatched. The CDR3 DNA is TGCAGCGTTTGTCGGGACAGGGGCACCGGGGAGCTGTTTTTT. Amino acid sequence: CSVCRDRGTGELFF.

The chain employs TRBV20-1 and TRBJ2-1; D might be TRBD1 (6 bases). This CDR3 spans 15 amino acids. Trimming cost V 4 bases and J 0 bases, with 13 bases left between them. Germline CDR1 is DFQATT and CDR2 is SNEGSKA (reference sequence). As DNA, the CDR3 is TGCAGTGCTAATGAGGGGACATACTCCTACAATGAGCAGTTCTTC. This codes for CSANEGTYSYNEQFF.

The chain employs TRBV11-2 and TRBJ2-7, with 8 bases fitting TRBD1. CDR3 size: 16 residues. The germline CDR1 and CDR2 sequences are SGHAT and FQNNGV. Unmatched junction bases numbered 14, after V lost 5 bases and J lost 5 bases. The CDR3 DNA sequence: TGTGCCAGCAGCCCCCAGGGGGCTACCTGGGGGCACGAGCAGTACTTC. This gives the protein CASSPQGATWGHEQYF.

This rearrangement joins TRBV7-3 to TRBJ2-3, with 12 bases that match TRBD2. CDR3 length equals 16 residues. The germline V gene encodes CDR1 SGHTA and CDR2 FQGTGA. With 5 bases clipped from V and 5 bases from J, the junction kept 8 bases outside the gene matches. The CDR3 is CASSVQLAGGGDTQYF. CDR3 DNA: TGTGCCAGCAGCGTACAACTAGCGGGAGGTGGAGATACGCAGTATTTT.

The chain is built from TRBV11-3 and TRBJ2-5, with D unclear. V gave up 4 bases and J gave up 5 bases, with 17 bases separating them. The CDR3 extends over 15 amino acids. The germline V gene encodes CDR1 SGHNT and CDR2 YENEEA. This CDR3 reads CASSSRSSDMETQYF. CDR3 in DNA: TGTGCCAGCAGCTCTAGGTCGAGCGATATGGAGACCCAGTACTTC.

V gene TRBV6-5 combines with J gene TRBJ2-7, with a possible D match to TRBD1 (5 bases). This CDR3 has 12 amino acids. Germline values: CDR1 MNHEY, CDR2 SVGAGI. Trimming left V 7 bases short and J 4 bases short, with 11 bases between. The CDR3 nucleotides read TGTGCCAGCACAAGGGGCTTATACGAGCAGTACGTC. Protein: CASTRGLYEQYV.

This clone was observed a single time. V usage is TRBV5-4 and J usage is TRBJ1-1, with 11 nucleotides matching TRBD1. This CDR3 comprises 16 residues. Losses at the gene ends were 2 bases for V and 7 bases for J; bases not matched to a gene: 10. CDR1 and CDR2 from the germline V gene are SGHNT and YYREEE (reference sequence). The CDR3 DNA is TGTGCCAGCAGCTTCTACATCGGACAGGGGGCTGGTGAAGCTTTCTTT. Amino acids: CASSFYIGQGAGEAFF. The entire variable domain, with the rest obtained from reference TRBV5-4 and TRBJ1-1, is as follows: ETGVTQSPTHLIKTRGQQVTLRCSSQSGHNTVSWYQQALGQGPQFIFQYYREEENGRGNFPPRFSGLQFPNYSSELNVNALELDDSALYLCASSFYIGQGAGEAFFGQGTRLTVV.

The chain is built from TRBV2 and TRBJ1-1; D is unclear. The V gene's germline CDR1 is SNHLY and CDR2 FYNNEI. The V end lost 5 bases, the J end lost 5 bases, and 12 bases lay between the germline ends. The CDR3 is made up of 13 amino acids. The CDR3 sequence: CASSRGGSTEAFF. The CDR3, as DNA: TGTGCCAGCAGTCGGGGAGGAAGTACTGAAGCTTTCTTT.

This chain joins TRBV18 and TRBJ2-7; 10 nucleotides line up with TRBD2. Germline trimming cut 4 bases from V and 0 bases from J; bases unmatched to any gene: 6. The CDR3 is 16 amino acids. Germline lookup yields CDR1 KGHSH and CDR2 LQKENI. In nucleotides, the CDR3 is TGTGCCAGCTCACTTTTAGCGGGAGGAAGCTCCTACGAGCAGTACTTC. Translation gives CASSLLAGGSSYEQYF.

This clone appeared once. V usage is TRBV3-1 (or the pseudogene TRBV3-2) and J usage is TRBJ2-1; the match to TRBD2 covers 8 bases. The germline V gene encodes CDR1 LGHDT and CDR2 YNNKEL (reference sequence). This CDR3 comprises 15 residues. V gave up 6 bases and J gave up 5 bases; unmatched junction bases: 9. The CDR3: CASSLIAGNHNEQFF. CDR3 DNA sequence: TGTGCCAGCAGTCTCATAGCGGGGAACCACAATGAGCAGTTCTTC.

The chain joins TRBV5-4 to TRBJ2-7, with D maybe TRBD1 (5 bases). Trimming took 4 bases from V and 3 from J, leaving 17 bases between them. Germline lookup yields CDR1 SGHNT and CDR2 YYREEE (reference sequence). This CDR3 spans 15 amino acids. The DNA of the CDR3 is TGTGCCAGCAGCCCTAGTCCGACAGCTATCTACGAGCAGTACGTC. This codes for CASSPSPTAIYEQYV.

This chain links TRBV6-5 with TRBJ1-1; possibly TRBD1 for D (6 bases). Looked up from germline, CDR1 is MNHEY and CDR2 is SVGAGI. V was shortened by 2 bases and J by 5 bases, with 15 bases between the two germline ends. The CDR3 totals 15 residues. The CDR3 bases are TGTGCCAGCAGTTACCCCAAACAGGGAGGGACTGAAGCTTTCTTT. Translating it yields CASSYPKQGGTEAFF.

The gene calls are TRBV12-3 or TRBV12-4 and TRBJ1-1; no reliable D call. Trimming took off 4 bases at V and 0 bases at J, with 6 bases between the two ends. The CDR3 length is 13 residues. DNA of the CDR3: TGTGCCAGCAGTTCCTATTTGAACACTGAAGCTTTCTTT. Translating it yields CASSSYLNTEAFF.

The chain couples TRBV5-6 to TRBJ1-2, with 7 bases fitting TRBD1. This CDR3 spans 14 amino acids. J lost 2 bases, V lost 4 bases, and 5 bases had no gene match. Germline-derived CDR1 and CDR2 are SGHDT and YYEEEE. The CDR3 region is CASSPLTGNYGYTF. The DNA of the CDR3 is TGTGCCAGCAGCCCACTGACAGGGAACTATGGCTACACCTTC.

V and J are TRBV21-1 and TRBJ1-4; TRBD1, the D gene given by the table, was not confirmed from the DNA. TRBV21-1 counts as a pseudogene. The CDR3 is made up of 15 amino acids. The CDR3: CASSKRQYTNEKLFF. CDR3 bases: TGTGCCAGCAGCAAACGACAGTACACTAATGAAAAACTGTTTTTT.

This clone showed up just a few times. The rearrangement uses TRBV2 and TRBJ1-2, with D unresolved. This CDR3 is 14 amino acids long. Trimming removed 3 bases at V and 4 bases at J, with 12 bases between. CDR1 and CDR2 from the germline V gene are SNHLY and FYNNEI. The CDR3 DNA follows: TGTGCCAGCAGTGAGTTTCTGGCCCTCTATGGCTACACCTTC. It codes for CASSEFLALYGYTF.

The chain recombines TRBV2 with TRBJ1-2, with D possibly being TRBD1 (5 bases). V was clipped by 2 bases and J by 7 bases, with 11 bases between them. The CDR3 length is 13 residues. The V gene's germline CDR1 is SNHLY and CDR2 FYNNEI. The CDR3 loop is CASSEQGHSGYTF. In DNA form, the CDR3 reads TGTGCCAGCAGTGAACAGGGCCACTCTGGCTACACCTTC.

Of note for this clone: The junction departs from the called germline gene at one end, perhaps through a read error. The gene calls are TRBV7-7 and TRBJ2-1, with 8 positions matching TRBD1. The CDR3 loop spans 15 amino acids. Germline V gene lookup returns CDR1 SSHAT and CDR2 FNYEAQ (reference sequence). CDR3 sequence reads: CASSNGQGNYNEQFF. The CDR3 nucleotides read TGTGCTAGCAGCAACGGACAGGGAAACTACAATGAGCAGTTCTTC.

The V call is TRBV11-3, the J call TRBJ1-4; TRBD1 might be the D (6 bases). Trimming removed 4 bases at V and 0 bases at J, with 9 bases between. CDR3 length: 15 residues. Germline V lookup: CDR1 SGHNT, CDR2 YENEEA. CDR3 residues: CASSYRDSTNEKLFF. The CDR3 DNA is TGTGCCAGCAGCTACAGGGATTCAACTAATGAAAAACTGTTTTTT. The variable domain in full, with the rest retrieved from reference TRBV11-3 and TRBJ1-4, is EAGVVQSPRYKIIEKKQPVAFWCNPISGHNTLYWYLQNLGQGPELLIRYENEEAVDDSQLPKDRFSAERLKGVDSTLKIQPAELGDSAVYLCASSYRDSTNEKLFFGSGTQLSVL.

A note on this clone: Within the sample, other DNA sequences also encode this same CDR3. V usage is TRBV9 and J usage is TRBJ1-5, with 10 bases that match TRBD1. Germline V lookup: CDR1 SGDLS, CDR2 YYNGEE. The CDR3 is 15 residues long. The V and J ends lost 2 bases and 1 base, in that order; junction bases with no gene match: 0. CDR3: CASSVGQGSNQPQHF. In DNA, the CDR3 is TGTGCCAGCAGCGTGGGACAGGGGAGCAATCAGCCCCAGCATTTT.

CDR3 sequence reads: CASRGASTYNEQFF. The CDR3 bases are TGTGCCAGCAGGGGAGCGTCGACCTACAATGAGCAGTTCTTC. The rearrangement joins TRBV7-2 to TRBJ2-1; tentatively, D is TRBD2 (5 bases). V dropped 6 bases and J dropped 2 bases, with 11 bases sitting between them. Germline assignment: CDR1 SGHTA and CDR2 FQGNSA. This CDR3 contains 14 residues.

The V call is TRBV5-1, the J call TRBJ2-3; D unclear. The germline gives CDR1 SGHRS, CDR2 YFSETQ. The CDR3 contains 14 residues. Trimming left V 0 bases short and J 3 bases short, with 8 bases between. In DNA form, the CDR3 reads TGCGCCAGCAGCTTGGAGCCCGAAACAGATACGCAGTATTTT. Amino acids: CASSLEPETDTQYF.

This clone was seen just once. The rearrangement links TRBV6-5 to TRBJ1-2, with 8 bases that match TRBD1. Germline-derived CDR1 and CDR2 are MNHEY and SVGAGI. The ends lost 8 bases at V and 4 bases at J; junction bases unmatched: 6. There are 13 residues in the CDR3. The chain's CDR3 is CASSGTGGYGYTF. DNA for the CDR3: TGTGCCAGCTCTGGGACAGGCGGCTATGGCTACACCTTC.

This chain links TRBV5-1 with TRBJ2-3; D remains unclear. The germline CDR1 and CDR2 sequences are SGHRS and YFSETQ. Between the trimmed V and J ends, which lost 1 base and 6 bases, there was a span of 6 bases. The CDR3 extends over 12 amino acids. CDR3 bases: TGCGCCAGCAGCTTGTCGACTGATACGCAGTATTTT. Amino acids: CASSLSTDTQYF.